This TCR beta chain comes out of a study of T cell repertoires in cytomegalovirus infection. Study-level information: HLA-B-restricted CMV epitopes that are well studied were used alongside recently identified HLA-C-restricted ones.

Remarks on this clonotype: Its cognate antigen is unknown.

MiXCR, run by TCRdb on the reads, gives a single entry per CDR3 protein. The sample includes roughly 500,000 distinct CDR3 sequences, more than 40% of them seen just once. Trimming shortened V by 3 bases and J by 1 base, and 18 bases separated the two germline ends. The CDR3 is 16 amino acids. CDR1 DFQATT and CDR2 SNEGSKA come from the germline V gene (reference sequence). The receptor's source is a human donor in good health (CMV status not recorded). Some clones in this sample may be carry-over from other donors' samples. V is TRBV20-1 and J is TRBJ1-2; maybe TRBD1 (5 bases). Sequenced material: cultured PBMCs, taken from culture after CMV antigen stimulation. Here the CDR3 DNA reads TGCAGTGCTAGGGGAAGCGGGGGGACCCTTAACTATGGCTACACCTTC. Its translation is CSARGSGGTLNYGYTF.